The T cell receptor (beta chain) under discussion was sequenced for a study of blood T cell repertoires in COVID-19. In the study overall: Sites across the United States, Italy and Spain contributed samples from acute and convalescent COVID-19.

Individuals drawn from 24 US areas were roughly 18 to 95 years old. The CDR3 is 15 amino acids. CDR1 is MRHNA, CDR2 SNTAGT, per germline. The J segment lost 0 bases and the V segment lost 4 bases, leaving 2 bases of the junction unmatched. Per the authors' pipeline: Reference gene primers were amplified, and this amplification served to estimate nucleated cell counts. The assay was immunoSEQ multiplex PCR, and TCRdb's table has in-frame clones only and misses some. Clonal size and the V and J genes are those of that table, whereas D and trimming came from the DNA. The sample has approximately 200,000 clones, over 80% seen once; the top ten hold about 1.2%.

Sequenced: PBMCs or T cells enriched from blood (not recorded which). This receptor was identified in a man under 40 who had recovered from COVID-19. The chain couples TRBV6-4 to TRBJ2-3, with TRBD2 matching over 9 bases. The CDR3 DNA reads TGTGCCAGCAGTGCCACTAGCGGGAGCACAGATACGCAGTATTTT. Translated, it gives CASSATSGSTDTQYF.